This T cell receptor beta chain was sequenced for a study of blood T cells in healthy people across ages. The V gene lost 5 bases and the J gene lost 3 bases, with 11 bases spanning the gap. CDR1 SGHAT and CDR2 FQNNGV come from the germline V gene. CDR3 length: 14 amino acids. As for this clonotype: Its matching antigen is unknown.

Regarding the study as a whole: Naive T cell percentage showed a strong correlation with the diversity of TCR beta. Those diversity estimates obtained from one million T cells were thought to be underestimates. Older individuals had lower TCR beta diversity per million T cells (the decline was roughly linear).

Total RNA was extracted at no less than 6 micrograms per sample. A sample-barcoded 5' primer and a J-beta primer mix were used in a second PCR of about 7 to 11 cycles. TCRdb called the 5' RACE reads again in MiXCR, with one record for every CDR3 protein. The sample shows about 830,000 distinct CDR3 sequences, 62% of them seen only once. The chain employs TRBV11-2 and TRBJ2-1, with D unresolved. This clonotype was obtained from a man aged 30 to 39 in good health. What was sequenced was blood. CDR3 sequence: CASSLDGNYNEQFF. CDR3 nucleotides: TGTGCCAGCAGCCTGGACGGCAACTACAATGAGCAGTTCTTC.